This entry is about one TCR beta chain. The target antigen is unknown. The data are from a study of identical twins. Regarding the study as a whole: Not following the same donors, the study drew its conclusions from cross-sectional statistical analysis.

From the 5' RACE reads, TCRdb called clonotypes with MiXCR, one entry per CDR3 protein. This sample has 400,000 to 600,000 distinct CDR3 sequences, with about 20% found just once. V lost 4 bases and J lost 9, with 25 bases in between. The CDR3 loop spans 17 amino acids. Germline V CDR1 and CDR2: SGHTA, FQGNSA. Another study also made use of these data, one on yellow fever vaccine responses in identical twins.

The sequencing sample was made of CD4+ T cells sorted from blood. This sequence was found in a woman younger than 35 in good health. V and J are TRBV7-2 and TRBJ2-1; D may be TRBD1 (6 bases). CDR3 amino acids: CASSWVAEGVIITEQFF. The CDR3 DNA sequence: TGTGCCAGCAGCTGGGTGGCCGAGGGGGTTATTATCACTGAGCAGTTCTTC.